The clone carrying this T cell receptor (beta chain) was detected once. This record comes from a study of blood T cell repertoires in COVID-19. Per the authors' pipeline: By means of reference gene primer amplification, nucleated cell counts were estimated. Profiled with immunoSEQ multiplex PCR; TCRdb holds only in-frame clones, not every one. V and J calls and clone size come straight from that table; D and trimming were deduced from the DNA. In the table there are hundreds of thousands of clones, roughly 80% of which are singletons. Recruitment covered some 25 US areas and drew participants whose ages spanned 18 to 89 years. Participants classified as exposed had met a COVID-19 case within 2 weeks before study entry. Trimming pared 5 bases from V and 4 bases from J, leaving 27 bases between. Germline V gene data show CDR1 as MDHEN and CDR2 as SYDVKM. The CDR3 length is 18 residues.

The sequencing input was PBMCs or T cells enriched from blood (not recorded which). V and J are TRBV28 and TRBJ2-7; the D gene is possibly TRBD2 (6 bases). This TCR was recovered from a middle-aged man who had been exposed to COVID-19. The CDR3: CASSPRRLTGTGLYEQYF. CDR3 nucleotides: TGTGCCAGCAGTCCCCGCCGACTTACCGGGACTGGTTTATACGAGCAGTACTTC.